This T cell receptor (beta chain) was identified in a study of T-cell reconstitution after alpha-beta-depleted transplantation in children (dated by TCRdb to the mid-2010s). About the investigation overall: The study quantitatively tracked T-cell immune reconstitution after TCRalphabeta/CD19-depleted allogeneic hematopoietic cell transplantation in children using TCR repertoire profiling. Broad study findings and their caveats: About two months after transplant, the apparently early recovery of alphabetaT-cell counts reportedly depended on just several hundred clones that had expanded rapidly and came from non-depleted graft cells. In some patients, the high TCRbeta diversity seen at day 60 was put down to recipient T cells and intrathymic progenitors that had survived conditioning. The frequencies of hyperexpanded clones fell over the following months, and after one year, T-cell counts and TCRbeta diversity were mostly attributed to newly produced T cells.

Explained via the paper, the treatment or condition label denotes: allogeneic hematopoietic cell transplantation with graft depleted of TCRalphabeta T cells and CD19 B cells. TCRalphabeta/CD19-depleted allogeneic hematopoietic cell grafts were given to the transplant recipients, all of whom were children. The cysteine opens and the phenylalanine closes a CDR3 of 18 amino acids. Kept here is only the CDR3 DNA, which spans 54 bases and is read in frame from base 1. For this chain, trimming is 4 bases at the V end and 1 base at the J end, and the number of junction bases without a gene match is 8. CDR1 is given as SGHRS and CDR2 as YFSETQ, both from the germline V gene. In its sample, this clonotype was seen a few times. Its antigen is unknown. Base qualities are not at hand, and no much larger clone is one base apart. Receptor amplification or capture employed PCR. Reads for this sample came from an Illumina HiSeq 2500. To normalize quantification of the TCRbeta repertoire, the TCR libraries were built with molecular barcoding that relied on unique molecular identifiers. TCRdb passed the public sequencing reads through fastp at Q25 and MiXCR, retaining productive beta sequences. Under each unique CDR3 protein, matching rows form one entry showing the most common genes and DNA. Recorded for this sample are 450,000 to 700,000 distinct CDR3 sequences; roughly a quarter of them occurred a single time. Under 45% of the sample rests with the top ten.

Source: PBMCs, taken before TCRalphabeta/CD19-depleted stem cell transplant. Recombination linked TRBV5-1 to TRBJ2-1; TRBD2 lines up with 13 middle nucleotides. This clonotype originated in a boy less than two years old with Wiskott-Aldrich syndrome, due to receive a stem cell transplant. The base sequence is TGCGCCAGCAGCCCCACGACTAGCGGGAGGATATCCTACAATGAGCAGTTCTTC. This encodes CASSPTTSGRISYNEQFF. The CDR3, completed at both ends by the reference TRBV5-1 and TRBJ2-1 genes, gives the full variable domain KAGVTQTPRYLIKTRGQQVTLSCSPISGHRSVSWYQQTPGQGLQFLFEYFSETQRNKGNFPGRFSGRQFSNSRSEMNVSTLELGDSALYLCASSPTTSGRISYNEQFFGPGTRLTVL.